This TCR beta chain is drawn from a study of blood T cell repertoires in COVID-19. After removal of 4 bases from V and 5 bases from J, the junction contained 4 bases not matched to a gene. Germline CDR1 is SQVTM and CDR2 is ANQGSEA. This CDR3 contains 13 residues. This clone has only one observation. The same CDR3 also results from other DNA sequences found in this sample. Original handling: How many nucleated cells were present was estimated from reference gene primer amplification. Assay: immunoSEQ multiplex PCR; the TCRdb copy retains only in-frame clones and omits some. Clone size and the V and J calls come from that table; the DNA yielded D and trimming. Here the sample spans approximately 240,000 clones, 79% being singletons.

Sample: peripheral blood. The clonotype comes from a middle-aged woman with active or convalescent COVID-19. The chain couples TRBV29-1 to TRBJ1-1; 10 bases are a match to TRBD1. This chain's CDR3 is CSVAGQGGTEAFF. The CDR3 bases are TGCAGCGTTGCAGGACAGGGGGGGACTGAAGCTTTCTTT.